The subject of this entry is one T cell receptor beta chain. Looked up from germline, CDR1 is SGHKS and CDR2 is YYEKEE (reference sequence). Trimming took off 0 bases at V and 0 bases at J, with 19 bases between the two ends. The CDR3 has 20 amino acids. The data derive from a study of blood T cell repertoires in COVID-19. Authors' methods: Reference gene primer amplification gave estimated nucleated cell counts. Sequencing was performed with immunoSEQ multiplex PCR; in TCRdb, only in-frame clones are kept and a portion is missing. V and J calls plus clone size are reproduced from that table; the DNA served to infer D and trimming. The data hold over 150,000 clones, with about 89% observed a single time.

The TCR sequence derives from a man between 50 and 59 years old with acute or convalescent COVID-19. The chain is built from TRBV5-5 and TRBJ2-6; possible D gene TRBD2, 6 bases. The specimen sequenced was peripheral blood. Written as DNA, the CDR3 is TGTGCCAGCAGCTTGGCCGGGAGCGGGTCCCCCGGCTCTGGGGCCAACGTCCTGACTTTC. Its translation: CASSLAGSGSPGSGANVLTF. Full variable domain (outside the CDR3, taken from reference TRBV5-5 and TRBJ2-6): DAGVTQSPTHLIKTRGQQVTLRCSPISGHKSVSWYQQVLGQGPQFIFQYYEKEERGRGNFPDRFSARQFPNYSSELNVNALLLGDSALYLCASSLAGSGSPGSGANVLTFGAGSRLTVL.